The T cell receptor beta chain under discussion was sequenced for a study of cytomegalovirus exposure and HLA in healthy donors. Primers: 60 Vbeta forward and 13 Jbeta reverse. This table comes from immunoSEQ multiplex PCR, and its TCRdb copy is limited to in-frame clones, with some not included. The table records 60,000 to 70,000 clones, less than 75% of them present only once. The sample consisted of PBMCs. The clonotype was recovered from a man aged 50 to 59 in good health and CMV-seropositive.

For the CDR3, the DNA is TGTGCCAGCTCGACCCCAGGGACAGGGGTGGAGACCCAGTACTTC. Its translation is CASSTPGTGVETQYF. The chain has TRBV18 and TRBJ2-5; 10 nucleotides line up with TRBD1. The CDR3 sequence is 15 residues long. Trimming cost V 6 bases and J 5 bases; bases outside gene matches: 9. Germline V gene data show CDR1 as KGHSH and CDR2 as LQKENI. Drawing the rest from reference TRBV18 and TRBJ2-5, the complete variable domain is NAGVMQNPRHLVRRRGQEARLRCSPMKGHSHVYWYRQLPEEGLKFMVYLQKENIIDESGMPKERFSAEFPKEGPSILRIQQVVRGDSAAYFCASSTPGTGVETQYFGPGTRLLVL.